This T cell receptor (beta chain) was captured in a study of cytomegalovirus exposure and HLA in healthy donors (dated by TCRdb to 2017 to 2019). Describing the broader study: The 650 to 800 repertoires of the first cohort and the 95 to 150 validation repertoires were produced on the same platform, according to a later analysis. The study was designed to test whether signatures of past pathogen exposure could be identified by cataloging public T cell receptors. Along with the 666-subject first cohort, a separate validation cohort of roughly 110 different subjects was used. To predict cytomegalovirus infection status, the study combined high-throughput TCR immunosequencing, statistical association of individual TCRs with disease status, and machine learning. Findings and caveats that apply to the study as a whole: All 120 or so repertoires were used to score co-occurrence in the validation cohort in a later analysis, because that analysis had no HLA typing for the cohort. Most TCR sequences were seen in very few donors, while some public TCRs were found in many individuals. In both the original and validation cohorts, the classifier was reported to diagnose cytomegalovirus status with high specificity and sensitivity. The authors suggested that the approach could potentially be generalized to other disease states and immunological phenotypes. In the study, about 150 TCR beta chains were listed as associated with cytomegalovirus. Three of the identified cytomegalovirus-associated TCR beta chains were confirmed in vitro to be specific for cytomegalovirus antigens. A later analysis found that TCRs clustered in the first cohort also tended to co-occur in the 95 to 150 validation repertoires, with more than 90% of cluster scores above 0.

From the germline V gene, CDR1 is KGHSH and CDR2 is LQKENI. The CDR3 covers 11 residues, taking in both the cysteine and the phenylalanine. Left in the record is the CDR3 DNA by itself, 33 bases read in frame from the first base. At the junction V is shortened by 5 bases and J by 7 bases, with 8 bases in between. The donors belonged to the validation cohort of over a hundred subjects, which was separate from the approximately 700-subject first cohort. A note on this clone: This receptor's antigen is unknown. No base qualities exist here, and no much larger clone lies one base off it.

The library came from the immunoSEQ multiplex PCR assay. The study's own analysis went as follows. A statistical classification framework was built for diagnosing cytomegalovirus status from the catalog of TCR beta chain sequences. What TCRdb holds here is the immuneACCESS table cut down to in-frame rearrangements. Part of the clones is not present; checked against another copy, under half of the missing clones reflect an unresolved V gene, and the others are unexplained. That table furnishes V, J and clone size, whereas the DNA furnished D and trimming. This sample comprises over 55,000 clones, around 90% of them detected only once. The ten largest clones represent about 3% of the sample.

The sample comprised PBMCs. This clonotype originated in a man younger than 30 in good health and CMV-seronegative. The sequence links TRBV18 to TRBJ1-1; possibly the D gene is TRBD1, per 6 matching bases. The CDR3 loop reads CASSTGNEAFF. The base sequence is TGTGCCAGCTCAACAGGGAATGAAGCTTTCTTT. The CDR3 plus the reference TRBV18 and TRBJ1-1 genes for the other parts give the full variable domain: NAGVMQNPRHLVRRRGQEARLRCSPMKGHSHVYWYRQLPEEGLKFMVYLQKENIIDESGMPKERFSAEFPKEGPSILRIQQVVRGDSAAYFCASSTGNEAFFGQGTRLTVV.